These 20 T cell receptor beta chains share one sample of origin, sequenced in a study of identical twins. TCRdb passed the 5' RACE reads through MiXCR, listing each CDR3 protein once. The sample carries more than 650 distinct CDR3 sequences, approximately 62% recorded once. The sequenced sample was CD4+ T cells sorted from blood. All receptors derive from a young woman in good health. This table probably holds off-target reads from a library built for another chain.

The chain uses TRBV9 and TRBJ1-2; 7 bases are a match to TRBD1. Unmatched junction bases numbered 5, after V lost 1 base and J lost 5 bases. CDR1 and CDR2 (germline): SGDLS, YYNGEE. This CDR3 has 14 amino acids. CDR3 loop: CASSVSRDSYGYTF. The CDR3 DNA is TGTGCCAGCAGCGTAAGCCGGGACAGTTATGGCTACACCTTC.

This clonotype was seen a few times. The J gene is TRBJ2-3, the V gene TRBV5-1; the D is unclear. The CDR3 spans 14 residues. Germline V gene sequence: CDR1 SGHRS, CDR2 YFSETQ. Trimming removed 0 bases at V and 0 bases at J, with 5 bases between. This CDR3 reads CASSLGGSTDTQYF. The CDR3 region has the DNA TGCGCCAGCAGCTTGGGCGGTAGCACAGATACGCAGTATTTT. The full variable domain, its missing parts supplied by reference TRBV5-1 and TRBJ2-3, is KAGVTQTPRYLIKTRGQQVTLSCSPISGHRSVSWYQQTPGQGLQFLFEYFSETQRNKGNFPGRFSGRQFSNSRSEMNVSTLELGDSALYLCASSLGGSTDTQYFGPGTRLTVL.

The chain recombines TRBV9 with TRBJ2-3, with D hard to call. CDR1 is SGDLS, CDR2 YYNGEE, per germline. With 0 bases removed from V and 0 bases from J, the gap between germline ends came to 8 bases. The CDR3 loop spans 15 amino acids. The CDR3 is CASSVGVYSTDTQYF. CDR3 nucleotide sequence: TGTGCCAGCAGCGTAGGGGTTTATAGCACAGATACGCAGTATTTT. The variable domain in full, with the rest retrieved from reference TRBV9 and TRBJ2-3, is DSGVTQTPKHLITATGQRVTLRCSPRSGDLSVYWYQQSLDQGLQFLIQYYNGEERAKGNILERFSAQQFPDLHSELNLSSLELGDSALYFCASSVGVYSTDTQYFGPGTRLTVL.

This clonotype turned up a few times. The CDR3 is CASSERLSGSEQFF. CDR3 nucleotides: TGCGCCAGCAGTGAGCGGCTCTCGGGGAGTGAGCAGTTCTTC. The chain recombines TRBV10-1 with TRBJ2-1; D might be TRBD2 (5 bases). V shed 2 bases and J shed 9 bases, with 14 bases lying between them. The CDR3 extends over 14 amino acids. Germline loops: CDR1 WNHNN, CDR2 SYGVQD (reference sequence).

The rearrangement uses TRBV5-1 and TRBJ2-7; D might be TRBD1 (6 bases). The CDR3 runs to 14 residues. Germline V lookup: CDR1 SGHRS, CDR2 YFSETQ. V was cut by 0 bases and J by 5 bases, with 12 bases left in between. The CDR3 region is CASSLVDSGDEQYF. The CDR3 DNA sequence: TGCGCCAGCAGCTTGGTTGACTCAGGGGACGAGCAGTACTTC.

The CDR3 reads CASSLEGNEQFF. CDR3 DNA: TGCGCCAGCAGCTTAGAGGGCAATGAGCAGTTCTTC. The V call is TRBV5-1, the J call TRBJ2-1, with TRBD2 as a possible D gene (5 bases). The CDR3 loop spans 12 amino acids. Germline V CDR1 and CDR2: SGHRS, YFSETQ. V shed 2 bases and J shed 6 bases, with 6 bases lying between them.

The rearrangement uses TRBV7-6 and TRBJ2-5; 7 nucleotides align to TRBD2. V lost 1 base and J lost 1; bases outside the gene matches: 9. Germline V gene lookup returns CDR1 SGHVS and CDR2 FNYEAQ. The CDR3 runs to 17 residues. DNA for the CDR3: TGTGCCAGCAGCTTAGTGCGGGAGTTGGGTTTCCAAGAGACCCAGTACTTC. Its translation: CASSLVRELGFQETQYF.

V gene TRBV6-2 or TRBV6-3 combines with J gene TRBJ2-7; D is undetermined. The germline V gene has CDR1 MNHEY and CDR2 SVGEGT. The CDR3 is 15 amino acids. With 2 bases removed from V and 1 base from J, the gap between germline ends came to 12 bases. In DNA, the CDR3 is TGTGCCAGCAGTTACCCTCACGCCCCTTCCTACGAGCAGTACTTC. Encoded protein: CASSYPHAPSYEQYF.

V gene TRBV7-2 combines with J gene TRBJ2-3, with D uncertain. Looked up from germline, CDR1 is SGHTA and CDR2 is FQGNSA. Deletions cut 5 bases from V and 4 bases from J, with 13 bases between. This CDR3 has 14 residues. Here the CDR3 DNA reads TGTGCCAGCAGCCCAGAATGGGTTGCAGATACGCAGTATTTT. Protein product: CASSPEWVADTQYF.

The chain carries TRBV5-1 and TRBJ2-7; D remains ambiguous. The CDR3 consists of 14 residues. Looked up from germline, CDR1 is SGHRS and CDR2 is YFSETQ. The V end was cut by 0 bases, the J end by 2 bases, with 9 bases between. DNA of the CDR3: TGCGCCAGCAGCTTGGTAGTGGAAGCCTACGAGCAGTACTTC. Amino acids: CASSLVVEAYEQYF.

This clonotype was observed a few times. The chain is built from TRBV15 and TRBJ2-1, with TRBD2 identical over 10 bases. The germline CDR1 and CDR2 sequences are LNHNV and YYDKDF (reference sequence). The CDR3 runs 15 residues. After removal of 0 bases from V and 9 bases from J, the junction contained 5 bases not matched to a gene. CDR3 nucleotide sequence: TGTGCCACCAGCAGAGATGAGGCTAGCGGGGGTGAGCAGTTCTTC. Amino acid sequence: CATSRDEASGGEQFF.

This chain links TRBV6-1 with TRBJ2-5, with D unresolved. CDR1 MNHNS and CDR2 SASEGT come from the germline V gene. Trimming removed 6 bases from V and 2 bases from J, with 13 bases in between. CDR3 length: 14 amino acids. The CDR3 protein is CASSARRFQETQYF. The CDR3 bases are TGTGCCAGCAGCGCCCGACGGTTTCAAGAGACCCAGTACTTC.

This clonotype was seen only a few times. This chain links TRBV2 with TRBJ2-1, with 13 bases identical to TRBD2. The CDR3 extends over 17 amino acids. CDR1 SNHLY and CDR2 FYNNEI come from the germline V gene. Trimming cost V 6 bases and J 2 bases; bases outside gene matches: 7. The chain's CDR3 is CASRRRTSGSPYNEQFF. The CDR3 DNA sequence: TGTGCCAGCAGACGTAGGACTAGCGGGAGCCCCTACAATGAGCAGTTCTTC. Combining the CDR3 with reference TRBV2 and TRBJ2-1 gives the whole variable domain EPEVTQTPSHQVTQMGQEVILRCVPISNHLYFYWYRQILGQKVEFLVSFYNNEISEKSEIFDDQFSVERPDGSNFTLKIRSTKLEDSAMYFCASRRRTSGSPYNEQFFGPGTRLTVL.

V and J are TRBV5-5 and TRBJ2-3, with TRBD2 identical over 10 bases. The trim removed 2 bases at V and 2 bases at J, leaving 8 bases unmatched. Germline assignment: CDR1 SGHKS and CDR2 YYEKEE (reference sequence). This CDR3 is built from 17 residues. The chain's CDR3 is CASSFLAGAGPTDTQYF. CDR3 DNA sequence: TGTGCCAGCAGCTTCCTAGCGGGGGCAGGTCCCACAGATACGCAGTATTTT.

Remarks on this clonotype: Without the conserved terminal phenylalanine or tryptophan, this CDR3 likely stems from a read error. No DNA is shown, since the ends of the CDR3 on it are uncertain; the CDR3 is the one TCRdb lists. The chain links TRBV19 to TRBJ2-1; no DNA check was done on the table's D call, TRBD1. With termini counted, the CDR3 has 13 amino acids. The germline V gene has CDR1 LNHDA and CDR2 SQIVND (reference sequence). The CDR3 loop reads CASSNRGRAELFS.

This clonotype was detected only once. The V call is TRBV6-5, the J call TRBJ2-5; D is ambiguous. This CDR3 region has 11 residues. Germline values: CDR1 MNHEY, CDR2 SVGAGI. Trimming pared 4 bases from V and 4 bases from J, leaving 4 bases between. CDR3 region: CASSSGETQYF. The CDR3, as DNA: TGTGCCAGCAGTTCTGGAGAGACCCAGTACTTC.

The J gene is TRBJ1-4, the V gene TRBV12-3 or TRBV12-4; 7 bases are a match to TRBD1. The CDR3 covers 16 residues. J lost 0 bases, V lost 6 bases, and 7 bases had no gene match. The chain's CDR3 is CASRERQGPTNEKLFF. CDR3 in DNA: TGTGCCAGCAGGGAAAGACAGGGACCAACTAATGAAAAACTGTTTTTT.

V is TRBV12-3 or TRBV12-4 and J is TRBJ2-6; either TRBD1 or TRBD2 may supply D (6 bases each). Trimming cost V 4 bases and J 2 bases, with 12 bases left between them. The CDR3 extends over 16 amino acids. The CDR3 DNA sequence: TGTGCCAGCAGTTCCTCGGGGGCGACTGGGGCCAACGTCCTGACTTTC. This codes for CASSSSGATGANVLTF.

This clonotype showed up just a few times. The chain recombines TRBV21-1 with TRBJ2-5; the table's D call, TRBD2, has no DNA check behind it. TRBV21-1 is designated a pseudogene. The CDR3 is 13 amino acids. CDR3 bases: TGTGCCAGCAGCAAGACAACTAGGGAGACCCAGTACTTC. Translation: CASSKTTRETQYF.

This clonotype appeared once. This chain joins TRBV2 and TRBJ2-1; D not resolved. The CDR3 is made up of 10 amino acids. The V gene lost 3 bases and the J gene lost 9 bases, with 3 bases spanning the gap. Germline CDR1 reads SNHLY; CDR2 reads FYNNEI. This chain's CDR3 is CASSESEQFF. The CDR3 DNA reads as TGTGCCAGCAGTGAGAGTGAGCAGTTCTTC. Full variable domain (remainder filled in from reference TRBV2 and TRBJ2-1): EPEVTQTPSHQVTQMGQEVILRCVPISNHLYFYWYRQILGQKVEFLVSFYNNEISEKSEIFDDQFSVERPDGSNFTLKIRSTKLEDSAMYFCASSESEQFFGPGTRLTVL.